Listed below are T cell receptor beta chains from one sample, sequenced in a study of shared clonotypes between healthy human individuals. TCRdb keeps only in-frame clones here, not all; method: immunoSEQ multiplex PCR. The sample yields around 1.9 million clones, about 93% seen once. Material for sequencing was naive CD8+ T cells from PBMCs. The origin of the receptors is a man aged 18 to 30 in good health. Some clones in this sample may be carry-over from other donors' samples. The CDR3 runs from the conserved cysteine through the conserved F or W. D genes are given only for firm matches. The listing skips clone size in some rows; elsewhere it reads once, few, many or a size class.

D gene: NA; V gene: TRBV14; clone size: NA; J gene: TRBJ2-2; CDR3 DNA: TGTGCCAGCGCCCTATCTCGTAGGGGGGAGCTGTTTTTT; CDR3 protein: CASALSRRGELFF
D gene: NA; V gene: TRBV9; clone size: NA; J gene: TRBJ1-2; CDR3 DNA: TGTGCCAGCAGCGTAGGCGGGACTCACTATGGCTACACCTTC; CDR3 protein: CASSVGGTHYGYTF
D gene: NA; V gene: TRBV5-1; clone size: NA; J gene: TRBJ2-3; CDR3 DNA: TGCGCCAGCAGCTTGGGTGCAGGGAGGTACACAGATACGCAGTATTTT; CDR3 protein: CASSLGAGRYTDTQYF
D gene: TRBD2; V gene: TRBV11-2; clone size: NA; J gene: TRBJ2-1; CDR3 DNA: TGTGCCAGCAGCTCTACTAGCGGGAGACTCTCCTACAATGAGCAGTTCTTC; CDR3 protein: CASSSTSGRLSYNEQFF
D gene: NA; V gene: TRBV19; clone size: NA; J gene: TRBJ1-1; CDR3 DNA: TGTGCCAGTAGTCTCGGAGGGGACACTGAAGCTTTCTTT; CDR3 protein: CASSLGGDTEAFF
D gene: NA; V gene: TRBV5-6; clone size: once; J gene: TRBJ2-7; CDR3 DNA: TGTGCCAGTACCGGGCCTACTTCTTCCTACGAGCAGTACTTC; CDR3 protein: CASTGPTSSYEQYF
D gene: NA; V gene: TRBV11-2; clone size: NA; J gene: TRBJ1-1; CDR3 DNA: TGTGCCAGCAGCTTCCAAGGGGTGGGTACTGAAGCTTTCTTT; CDR3 protein: CASSFQGVGTEAFF
D gene: NA; V gene: TRBV4-1; clone size: NA; J gene: TRBJ1-6; CDR3 DNA: TGCGCCAGCAGCCAAGGAGGGGCCAGGTTCTCTAATCCCCTCCACTTT; CDR3 protein: CASSQGGARFSNPLHF
D gene: NA; V gene: TRBV28; clone size: NA; J gene: TRBJ1-1; CDR3 DNA: TGTGCCAGCAGTTTCGACCTTACAGGGTACACTGAAGCTTTCTTT; CDR3 protein: CASSFDLTGYTEAFF
D gene: TRBD2; V gene: TRBV9; clone size: once; J gene: TRBJ2-7; CDR3 DNA: TGTGCCAGCAGCGGCTCATCCGGGACTAGCTCCTCCGAGCAGTACTTC; CDR3 protein: CASSGSSGTSSSEQYF
D gene: TRBD1; V gene: TRBV6-1; clone size: NA; J gene: TRBJ1-1; CDR3 DNA: TGTGCCAGCGGGACAGGGGGATGGACTGAAGCTTTCTTT; CDR3 protein: CASGTGGWTEAFF
D gene: NA; V gene: TRBV7-2; clone size: NA; J gene: TRBJ2-1; CDR3 DNA: TGTGCCAGCCAGCCCCACCCAGGATACAATGAGCAGTTCTTC; CDR3 protein: CASQPHPGYNEQFF
D gene: TRBD1; V gene: TRBV28; clone size: NA; J gene: TRBJ2-7; CDR3 DNA: TGTGCCAGCAGTTTCCCCGGACAGGGCAACGAGCAGTACTTC; CDR3 protein: CASSFPGQGNEQYF
D gene: NA; V gene: TRBV7-9; clone size: few; J gene: TRBJ1-1; CDR3 DNA: TGTGCCAGCAGCCCCGACAGCCCGAACACTGAAGCTTTCTTT; CDR3 protein: CASSPDSPNTEAFF
D gene: NA; V gene: TRBV27; clone size: NA; J gene: TRBJ1-2; CDR3 DNA: TGTGCCAGCAGTTCCTTGGGGGAAGCTAACTATGGCTACACCTTC; CDR3 protein: CASSSLGEANYGYTF
D gene: NA; V gene: TRBV2; clone size: NA; J gene: TRBJ1-3; CDR3 DNA: TGTGCCAGCATACAGGGCAGCGCTGGAAACACCATATATTTT; CDR3 protein: CASIQGSAGNTIYF
D gene: NA; V gene: TRBV18; clone size: once; J gene: TRBJ2-5; CDR3 DNA: TGTGCCAGCTCACCTAACCGCGGTGTCCAGGGGCGGGAGACCCAGTACTTC; CDR3 protein: CASSPNRGVQGRETQYF
D gene: NA; V gene: TRBV9; clone size: NA; J gene: TRBJ2-1; CDR3 DNA: TGTGCCAGCAGCGCCGTGTGGAGGGGATCCCACAATGAGCAGTTCTTC; CDR3 protein: CASSAVWRGSHNEQFF
D gene: TRBD2; V gene: TRBV5-1; clone size: few; J gene: TRBJ2-2; CDR3 DNA: TGCGCCAGCAGCTCTACTAGCGGGACGAACACCGGGGAGCTGTTTTTT; CDR3 protein: CASSSTSGTNTGELFF
D gene: NA; V gene: TRBV27; clone size: once; J gene: TRBJ2-5; CDR3 DNA: TGTGCCAGCAGTTGGTCAGGGCGGTACCAAGAGACCCAGTACTTC; CDR3 protein: CASSWSGRYQETQYF
D gene: NA; V gene: TRBV15; clone size: NA; J gene: TRBJ2-7; CDR3 DNA: TGTGCCACCAGCCCCAGCCGATACTACGAGCAGTACTTC; CDR3 protein: CATSPSRYYEQYF
D gene: NA; V gene: TRBV7-2; clone size: NA; J gene: TRBJ1-2; CDR3 DNA: TGTGCCAGCAGCTTAGAGGGGCAGGGTGGAGACTATGGCTACACCTTC; CDR3 protein: CASSLEGQGGDYGYTF
D gene: TRBD1; V gene: TRBV6-1; clone size: NA; J gene: TRBJ2-7; CDR3 DNA: TGTGCCAGCAGTCTCGGGACAGGGGTACCCTACGAGCAGTACTTC; CDR3 protein: CASSLGTGVPYEQYF
D gene: NA; V gene: TRBV7-8; clone size: few; J gene: TRBJ1-1; CDR3 DNA: TGTGCCAGCAGCCTCGACAGGTTTTGGGTCACTGAAGCTTTCTTT; CDR3 protein: CASSLDRFWVTEAFF
D gene: NA; V gene: TRBV28; clone size: NA; J gene: TRBJ2-7; CDR3 DNA: TGTGCCAGCAGTTACCCCTCATCTAGCGAGCAGTACTTC; CDR3 protein: CASSYPSSSEQYF
D gene: NA; V gene: TRBV7-9; clone size: once; J gene: TRBJ1-2; CDR3 DNA: TGTGCCAGCAGCTTAGGTCCCCCGGAGGGGCCTTACTATGGCTACACCTTC; CDR3 protein: CASSLGPPEGPYYGYTF
D gene: NA; V gene: TRBV5-8; clone size: NA; J gene: TRBJ1-1; CDR3 DNA: TGTGCCAGCAGCCACCGGAGGCAGAACACTGAAGCTTTCTTT; CDR3 protein: CASSHRRQNTEAFF
D gene: NA; V gene: TRBV28; clone size: NA; J gene: TRBJ2-3; CDR3 DNA: TGTGCCAGCAGTTTGCTGGATAACACAGATACGCAGTATTTT; CDR3 protein: CASSLLDNTDTQYF
D gene: TRBD1; V gene: TRBV27; clone size: NA; J gene: TRBJ1-5; CDR3 DNA: TGTGCCAGGAAGTTCCGGGACAGCAAGCTTACTAGCAATCAGCCCCAGCATTTT; CDR3 protein: CARKFRDSKLTSNQPQHF
D gene: TRBD1; V gene: TRBV9; clone size: NA; J gene: TRBJ1-2; CDR3 DNA: TGTGCCAGCAGCGTAGGGGGGACAGGGGCTAACTATGGCTACACCTTC; CDR3 protein: CASSVGGTGANYGYTF
D gene: NA; V gene: TRBV27; clone size: once; J gene: TRBJ2-2; CDR3 DNA: TGTGCCAGCAGCTCGATAGAATCTGGGGAGCTGTTTTTT; CDR3 protein: CASSSIESGELFF
D gene: TRBD2; V gene: TRBV5-5; clone size: NA; J gene: TRBJ2-1; CDR3 DNA: TGTGCCAGCAGCTCAACATCGGGCGGGAGGTGGGGTGAGCAGTTCTTC; CDR3 protein: CASSSTSGGRWGEQFF
D gene: NA; V gene: TRBV4-1; clone size: NA; J gene: TRBJ2-7; CDR3 DNA: TGCGCCAGCAGCCAGGCCAGTACCTACGAGCAGTACTTC; CDR3 protein: CASSQASTYEQYF
D gene: NA; V gene: TRBV29-1; clone size: NA; J gene: TRBJ1-2; CDR3 DNA: TGCAGCGTTATTCCCGATAACTATGGCTACACCTTC; CDR3 protein: CSVIPDNYGYTF
D gene: NA; V gene: TRBV5-6; clone size: once; J gene: TRBJ2-3; CDR3 DNA: TGTGCCAGCCTGAGACAGACCGGCACAGATACGCAGTATTTT; CDR3 protein: CASLRQTGTDTQYF
D gene: NA; V gene: TRBV6-6; clone size: NA; J gene: TRBJ2-2; CDR3 DNA: TGTGCCAGCAGTTACGGGCAGGGTCTTAGAACCGGGGAGCTGTTTTTT; CDR3 protein: CASSYGQGLRTGELFF
D gene: NA; V gene: TRBV7-9; clone size: few; J gene: TRBJ1-1; CDR3 DNA: TGTGCCAGCAGCCAAAAAGAGAACACTGAAGCTTTCTTT; CDR3 protein: CASSQKENTEAFF
D gene: NA; V gene: TRBV14; clone size: NA; J gene: TRBJ2-5; CDR3 DNA: TGTGCCAGCAGCCATTTGGACACCGAAGAGACCCAGTACTTC; CDR3 protein: CASSHLDTEETQYF
D gene: NA; V gene: TRBV5-3; clone size: NA; J gene: TRBJ2-7; CDR3 DNA: TGTGCCACTCACAGGGTCTCCTACGAGCAGTACTTC; CDR3 protein: CATHRVSYEQYF
D gene: NA; V gene: TRBV30; clone size: few; J gene: TRBJ1-3; CDR3 DNA: TGTGCCTGGATGTTGGACGTCTCTGGAAACACCATATATTTT; CDR3 protein: CAWMLDVSGNTIYF
D gene: TRBD2; V gene: TRBV5-6; clone size: NA; J gene: TRBJ2-1; CDR3 DNA: TGTGCCAGCAGCCCGATCATGACTAGCCCCTACAATGAGCAGTTCTTC; CDR3 protein: CASSPIMTSPYNEQFF
D gene: TRBD1; V gene: TRBV15; clone size: NA; J gene: TRBJ2-5; CDR3 DNA: TGTGCCACCAGCAGAGATAAGGGACAGCAAGAGACCCAGTACTTC; CDR3 protein: CATSRDKGQQETQYF
D gene: TRBD1; V gene: TRBV7-8; clone size: NA; J gene: TRBJ1-1; CDR3 DNA: TGTGCCAGCAGCCGGACAGGGGACACTGAAGCTTTCTTT; CDR3 protein: CASSRTGDTEAFF
D gene: NA; V gene: TRBV7-9; clone size: NA; J gene: TRBJ1-4; CDR3 DNA: TGTGCCAGCAGCCCACCGCCTTCGGTCGGAATTAATGAAAAACTGTTTTTT; CDR3 protein: CASSPPPSVGINEKLFF
D gene: TRBD2; V gene: TRBV9; clone size: NA; J gene: TRBJ2-3; CDR3 DNA: TGTGCCAGCAGCGCTAGCGGGACCCACACAGATACGCAGTATTTT; CDR3 protein: CASSASGTHTDTQYF
D gene: TRBD1; V gene: TRBV28; clone size: NA; J gene: TRBJ1-5; CDR3 DNA: TGTGCCAGCAACTCGGACAGGGAAGATAGCAATCAGCCCCAGCATTTT; CDR3 protein: CASNSDREDSNQPQHF
D gene: TRBD2; V gene: TRBV28; clone size: NA; J gene: TRBJ2-7; CDR3 DNA: TGTGCCAGCAGTCTATCCCGGCTAGCGGGACTCTACGAGCAGTACTTC; CDR3 protein: CASSLSRLAGLYEQYF
D gene: NA; V gene: TRBV6-5; clone size: NA; J gene: TRBJ2-7; CDR3 DNA: TGTGCCAGCAGTTACCTTGAGGGTTACGAGCAGTACTTC; CDR3 protein: CASSYLEGYEQYF
D gene: NA; V gene: TRBV7-6; clone size: NA; J gene: TRBJ2-7; CDR3 DNA: TGTGCCAGCAGCTTAGACCCCCAGGGATCGGTCTACGAGCAGTACTTC; CDR3 protein: CASSLDPQGSVYEQYF
D gene: NA; V gene: TRBV28; clone size: NA; J gene: TRBJ1-1; CDR3 DNA: TGTGCCAGCAGTTTAGGGAAACACACTGAAGCTTTCTTT; CDR3 protein: CASSLGKHTEAFF